This paragraph reports one T cell receptor beta chain. Its antigen is not known. This entry comes from a study of metastatic and nonmetastatic thyroid tumors. With MiXCR, TCRdb called clones anew from the PCR reads. Here the sample spans some 38,000 clones, around a fifth being singletons. CDR3 length: 19 amino acids. With 5 bases clipped from V and 8 bases from J, the junction kept 18 bases outside the gene matches. CDR1 is SGHAT and CDR2 is FQNNGV in the germline V gene. Patients were all untreated before their thyroid surgery. Findings and limits, study-wide: It was reported that TCR beta diversity was significantly higher in malignant thyroid tumors than benign nodules, in blood and tumor.

The rearrangement joins TRBV11-2 to TRBJ1-6; TRBD1 matches at 10 bases. The TCR comes from a female donor with papillary thyroid cancer or a benign thyroid nodule (not recorded which). Some clones in this sample may be carry-over from other donors' samples. Source material: blood. CDR3 amino acids: CASSPSLPGPGQGYSPLHF. As DNA, the CDR3 is TGTGCCAGCAGCCCAAGCCTCCCGGGGCCGGGACAGGGGTATTCACCCCTCCACTTT.